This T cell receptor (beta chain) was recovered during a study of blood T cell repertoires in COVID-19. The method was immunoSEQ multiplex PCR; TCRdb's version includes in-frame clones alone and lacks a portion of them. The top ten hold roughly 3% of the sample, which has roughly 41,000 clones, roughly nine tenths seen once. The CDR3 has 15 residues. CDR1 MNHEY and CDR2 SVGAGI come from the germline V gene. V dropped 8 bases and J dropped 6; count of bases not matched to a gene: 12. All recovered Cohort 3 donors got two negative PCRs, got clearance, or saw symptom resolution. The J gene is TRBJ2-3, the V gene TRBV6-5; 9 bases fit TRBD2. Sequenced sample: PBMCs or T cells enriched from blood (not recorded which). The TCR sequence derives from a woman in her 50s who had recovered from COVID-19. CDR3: CASAPPGGRADTQYF. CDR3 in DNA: TGTGCCAGCGCACCCCCCGGCGGGAGGGCCGATACGCAGTATTTT.